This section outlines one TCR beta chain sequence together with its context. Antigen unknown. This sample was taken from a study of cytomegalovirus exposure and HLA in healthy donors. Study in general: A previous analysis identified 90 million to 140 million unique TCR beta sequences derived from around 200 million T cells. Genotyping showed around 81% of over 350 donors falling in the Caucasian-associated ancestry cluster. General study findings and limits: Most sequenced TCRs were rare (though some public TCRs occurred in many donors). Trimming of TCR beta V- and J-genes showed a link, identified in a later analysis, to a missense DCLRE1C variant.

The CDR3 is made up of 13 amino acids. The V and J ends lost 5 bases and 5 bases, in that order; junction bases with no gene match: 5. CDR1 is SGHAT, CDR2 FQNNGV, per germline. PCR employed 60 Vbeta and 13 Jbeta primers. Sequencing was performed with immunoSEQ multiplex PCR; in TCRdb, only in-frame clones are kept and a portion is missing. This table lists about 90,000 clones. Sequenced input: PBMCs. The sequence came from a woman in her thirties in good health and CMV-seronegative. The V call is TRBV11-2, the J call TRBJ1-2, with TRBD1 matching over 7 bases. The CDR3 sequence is CASSGTAEYGYTF. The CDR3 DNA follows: TGTGCCAGCAGCGGGACAGCGGAATATGGCTACACCTTC. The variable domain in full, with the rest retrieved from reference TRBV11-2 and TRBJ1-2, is EAGVAQSPRYKIIEKRQSVAFWCNPISGHATLYWYQQILGQGPKLLIQFQNNGVVDDSQLPKDRFSAERLKGVDSTLKIQPAKLEDSAVYLCASSGTAEYGYTFGSGTRLTVV.